This TCR beta chain was documented in a study of cytotoxic CD8 clonotypes in ibrutinib-treated CLL. Overall study context: Across the patients, some ten were relapsed/refractory, under 16 treatment-naive and roughly 17 IGHV unmutated. Study conclusions and caveats: Sampling times differed between sustained-remission and progressing patients.

In regard to this clone: As yet, its antigen is unknown.

Repertoires were generated with immunoSEQ multiplex PCR, while TCRdb's copy carries only in-frame clones and drops some. The sample has roughly 220,000 clones, just over 70% seen once. Germline CDR1 and CDR2: GTSNPN and SVGIG (reference sequence). This CDR3 has 14 amino acids. Trimming stripped 4 bases from V and 5 bases from J, with 15 bases between. The clonotype comes from a human donor with chronic lymphocytic leukemia. The source was PBMCs, collected after 12 months of ibrutinib treatment. The V call is TRBV30, the J call TRBJ1-5, with D possibly being TRBD1 (5 bases). DNA for the CDR3: TGTGCCTGGACCCAAGGGGCCACATATCAGCCCCAGCATTTT. It codes for CAWTQGATYQPQHF.